The text below deals with one T cell receptor (beta chain). The specificity of this receptor is unknown. Per-base quality was not reported, and no clone a single base away is much larger than it. According to the germline V gene, CDR1 reads SGHTA and CDR2 reads FQGNSA. The CDR3 spans 14 residues, from the cysteine through the phenylalanine. Solely the CDR3 DNA is kept, with 42 bases framed from the first base. The junction shows trimming of 2 bases on V and 5 bases on J, plus 13 bases between the germline ends. The data are from a study of cytomegalovirus exposure and HLA in healthy donors (dated by TCRdb to the late 2010s). Turning to the overall study: An earlier analysis of about 530 of the donors reported 250 to 300 Gb of sequence data and 117 million unique TCR beta sequences obtained from roughly 170 million T cells. An early release covering roughly 640 HLA-typed donors comprised about 310 gigabases of sequencing data and around 80 million unique TCR sequences. Of the roughly 420 genotyped donors, 81% were placed in the genetic ancestry cluster associated with self-reported Caucasian donors. The study aimed to test whether cataloging public T cell receptors could reveal signatures of past pathogen exposure. The T cell repertoires of 550 to 850 subjects were profiled by immunosequencing and related to cytomegalovirus serostatus. Along with the roughly 610-subject first cohort, a separate validation cohort of 120 different subjects was used. The study combined high-throughput TCR immunosequencing, statistical association of individual TCRs with disease status, and machine learning to predict cytomegalovirus infection status. In a later analysis, previously published TCR beta repertoires from 500 to 750 donors were re-analyzed and high-resolution HLA genotyping was added so that TCR occurrence patterns could be studied. Rather than using new phenotypic data, the later analysis identified candidate immune exposures from TCR beta sequences and from how often those sequences occurred across donors. An earlier analysis of 587 of the donors applied high-throughput TCR beta sequencing to assess whether each TCR beta V gene segment acted as functional or pseudogenic. Donor age, sex, ethnicity and CMV serostatus were collected together with the repertoire data. A later genetic analysis took genome-wide SNP genotypes for about 60% of the roughly 670 donors and used that subset as a discovery cohort. Every repertoire in the discovery cohort had been generated on one and the same sequencing platform. HLA typing covered class I and class II loci at four-digit resolution. Typing coverage varied by locus: roughly 620-630 donors for A, B, C, DRB1 and DQB1; approximately 520 for DQA1; 600 to 610 for DPA1; around 450 for DPB1. A handful of DR-DQ haplotypes were handled as single units for association and clustering because linkage in the cohort was strong. Among 398 genotyped donors of the cohort, an average of roughly 230,000 unique TCR beta nucleotide sequences was sequenced per donor, of which about 18% were non-productive. Overall study results and their limits: Because counts were too low, fewer than 20 rarely observed V segments, including chromosome 9 orphons, were excluded from the earlier analysis of 587 of the donors. A group of highly shared sequence variants was considered likely to be a technical artifact of the sequencing pipeline. Sequencing depth was assumed to be roughly uniform across donors in the presence/absence analyses, though that assumption may not hold. V-gene and J-gene trimming of TCR beta chains was associated with a missense DCLRE1C variant in a later genetic analysis, and the association was replicated in an independent cohort. A further reported finding was that TCR beta sequences accurately predicted the HLA-A and HLA-B alleles for most subjects in the first cohort. Because the 87-base-pair reads could not distinguish some IMGT-functional V segments, including TRBV6-2 and TRBV6-3, those segments were excluded. Only TCR beta chains were sequenced in this cohort, and the absence of alpha or paired-chain data limited detectable features. The study gave a list of roughly 150 TCR beta chains associated with cytomegalovirus. Across donors, most TCR sequences were observed very rarely, whereas some public TCRs were present in many individuals. Most CMV-associated TCR beta chains appeared to be HLA-restricted in a later analysis, and the HLA associations seemed to be driven largely by CMV exposure. In a later analysis, TCR association rates were found to vary across HLA loci, with the most associated TCRs seen for DRB1 alleles and the fewest for HLA-C alleles. In vitro tests confirmed that a few of the cytomegalovirus-associated TCR beta chains recognize cytomegalovirus antigens. At a false discovery rate of 0.05, a later analysis linked some 18,000 TCR beta sequences to specific HLA alleles. Correlated functional status among segregating V segments might reflect linkage disequilibrium, but an unknown experimental factor could not be ruled out. Compared with equally common non-associated chains, HLA-associated TCR beta chains in a later analysis were more clonally expanded and had lower generation probabilities. A later analysis reported that several top co-occurrence clusters appeared linked to parvovirus B19, influenza, CMV and Epstein-Barr virus. According to a later genetic analysis, donors in an Asian-associated ancestry cluster had fewer N-insertions in productive TCRs than the approximately 630-donor mean. In an earlier analysis of some 550 of the donors, most TCR beta V segments were observed in productive rearrangements about 87% or about 30% of the time, broadly matching IMGT annotations. According to the authors, the approach could potentially be generalized to other disease states and immunological phenotypes. Because HLA typing was missing for some donors at each locus, association tests included only the typed subset. The classifier was reported to diagnose cytomegalovirus status with high specificity and sensitivity in both the original cohort and the validation cohort. CMV serostatus was the only immune exposure information available for the cohort. Strong co-occurrence of HLA alleles, especially DR and DQ, made assigning TCR associations to individual alleles difficult.

The cohort consisted of more than 650 healthy bone marrow donors. At the time of sampling, every cohort member was nominally healthy, though immune exposures that went unrecorded were likely present. The donor tested CMV seronegative, placing the donor among the 350 or so seronegative members of the cohort. Every donor gave a peripheral blood sample, and the peripheral blood mononuclear cells from that sample were used for TCR beta sequencing. Genomic DNA was extracted from the blood cell samples with the Qiagen DNeasy Blood Extraction Kit. Libraries were made using the immunoSEQ multiplex PCR assay. The multiplex PCR relied on a mix of 60 forward primers for TCR Vbeta segments and 13 reverse primers for TCR Jbeta segments. The CDR3 region of rearranged TCR beta genes was amplified from genomic DNA by a multiplex PCR assay. The Illumina HiSeq System was used to sequence the amplified TCR beta libraries as 87-base-pair reads. Per the source publication's procedure: In a later analysis, tens of millions of unique TCR beta chains were counted across the roughly 610 repertoires, and roughly 11 million of these chains were shared by at least two donors. Raw reads were error-corrected and collapsed into unique sequences by a nearest-neighbor algorithm in which closely related sequences were merged to remove PCR and sequencing errors. Alignment of CDR3 sequences to IMGT reference sequences was used to assign V, D and J gene segments. For a sequence to be retained, a match of at least six nucleotides to both a V gene segment and a J gene segment was required. Rearrangements were called productive when the CDR3 lacked stop codons and stayed in frame with V and J; all others were non-productive. Following IMGT convention, CDR3 was defined as the stretch from the second conserved V-encoded cysteine up to the conserved J-encoded phenylalanine. The earlier analysis of 450 to 750 of the donors excluded any sequence lacking an unambiguous match to a single V gene segment. An earlier analysis of approximately 590 of the donors called V segments functional above 56.7% productive rearrangements and segregating when the between-donor standard deviation exceeded 5%. A statistical classification framework was built for diagnosing cytomegalovirus status from the catalog of TCR beta chain sequences. V and J gene assignment, in a later analysis, came from comparing TCR nucleotide sequences with IMGT/GENE-DB human TR gene sequences. The TCRdist pipeline was used in a later analysis to assign CDR3 sequences and most-parsimonious VDJ recombination scenarios. In a later analysis, each TCR beta chain was defined by its CDR3 amino acid sequence together with its V-gene family, and reads lacking a unique V-gene family were excluded. In a later analysis, fewer than 600 highly shared, low-generation-probability nucleotide sequences were removed to address suspected cross-contamination and a sequencing artifact. A later analysis calculated a clonal expansion index for each public chain from normalized within-repertoire ranks of inferred template counts. Generation probabilities in a later analysis came from a VDJ recombination model fitted to out-of-frame rearrangements, and those results were checked against IGoR. A later analysis scored TCR-TCR, TCR-HLA and TCR-CMV co-occurrence with hypergeometric tests, applying a repertoire-size bias correction to TCR pairs. To estimate false discovery rates, a later analysis permuted the HLA or CMV assignments 20 times. In a later analysis, co-occurring TCRs were grouped with DBSCAN, and TCRdist sequence similarity was added when clustering was performed within HLA-allele-positive subsets. Repertoires with fewer than 30,000 or more than 120,000 public chains were left out of co-occurrence clustering, as were four to six repertoires with anomalous nucleotide sharing. Imported from immuneACCESS, the table was reduced by TCRdb to in-frame sequences with V and J called. These copies leave out some clones; in studies compared against another copy, an unresolved V gene accounts for under half, and the cause of the remainder is not known. V, J and clone size are taken as reported in that table, and D and trimming were inferred from the DNA itself. This sample gives over 75,000 clones in total; approximately 70% of them show up just once. The ten largest clones add up to under 2.5% of the sample.

The sequence joins TRBV7-2 to TRBJ2-7; no D gene call is confident. This clonotype was obtained from a man between 25 and 39 years old in good health and CMV-seronegative. The sample taken for sequencing was PBMCs. Here is the DNA: TGTGCCAGCAGCTTATTTCTACTTGCCAACGAGCAGTACTTC. This is translated as CASSLFLLANEQYF.